One and the same sample provided the 18 T cell receptor beta chains below, sequenced in a study of graft-versus-host responses after intestinal transplantation (dated by TCRdb to the early 2020s). Which antigens these TCRs recognize remains unknown. The library was produced with the immunoSEQ multiplex PCR assay. Entries here come from immuneACCESS through TCRdb and include only in-frame sequences with V and J called. Some clones fail to appear in such tables; in the studies checked, an unresolved V gene covers under half of the shortfall, and the cause of the remainder is unknown. The sample data list 40,000 to 55,000 clones, and roughly 90% of these were observed just once. The ten largest clones add up to over 0.55% of the sample. In the paper's terms, the time point label means: cells obtained before transplantation from donor or recipient. This specimen was unstimulated CD4+ T cells sorted from spleen or lymph node cells, taken before transplant. The receptor set was obtained from a human donor who was the organ donor for an intestinal transplant.

Here the CDR3 DNA reads TGCAGCGTAAAGCGGGAAGCGAACAATGAGCAGTTCTTC. This sequence encodes CSVKREANNEQFF. The chain has TRBV29-1 and TRBJ2-1, with 7 bases lining up with TRBD2. Germline CDR1 reads SQVTM; CDR2 reads ANQGSEA. Trimming cost V 6 bases and J 5 bases; bases outside gene matches: 7. CDR3 length equals 13 residues.

The chain has TRBV30 and TRBJ2-5; the D gene is possibly TRBD2 (6 bases). CDR1 is GTSNPN, CDR2 SVGIG, per germline (reference sequence). The CDR3 length is 13 residues. V dropped 3 bases and J dropped 0 bases, with 8 bases sitting between them. CDR3 sequence: CAWRRGYQETQYF. CDR3 nucleotide sequence: TGTGCCTGGAGACGGGGGTACCAAGAGACCCAGTACTTC.

The chain employs TRBV27 and TRBJ2-3; 9 positions agree with TRBD2. Germline V gene data show CDR1 as MNHEY and CDR2 as SMNVEV (reference sequence). V lost 3 bases, J lost 3 bases, and 1 base stayed unmatched. The CDR3 has 14 amino acids. The CDR3 nucleotides are TGTGCCAGCAGTTTTAGCGGGAGTACAGATACGCAGTATTTT. Translation: CASSFSGSTDTQYF.

The DNA of the CDR3 is TGTGCCAGCAGGGTAGGACAGGCGGTGAACATTCAGTACTTC. Its translation is CASRVGQAVNIQYF. The V call is TRBV2, the J call TRBJ2-4, with TRBD1 identical over 7 bases. The CDR3 is made up of 14 amino acids. V lost 6 bases and J lost 7; bases outside the gene matches: 9. CDR1 and CDR2 (germline): SNHLY, FYNNEI.

V and J are TRBV6-1 and TRBJ2-1; 13 bases agree with TRBD2. The ends lost 7 bases at V and 10 bases at J; junction bases unmatched: 10. CDR3 size: 15 residues. CDR1 MNHNS and CDR2 SASEGT come from the germline V gene. The CDR3 nucleotides read TGTGCCAGCACCCAAACTAGCGGGAGGGTCAGGGAGCAGTTCTTC. This gives the protein CASTQTSGRVREQFF.

CDR3 DNA sequence: TGTGCCAGCAGCATAGGACTAGCGGGAGACTACAATGAGCAGTTCTTC. This codes for CASSIGLAGDYNEQFF. The rearrangement uses TRBV7-9 and TRBJ2-1; TRBD2 agrees at 13 bases. The CDR3 extends over 16 amino acids. CDR1 is SEHNR and CDR2 is FQNEAQ in the germline V gene (reference sequence). V shed 5 bases and J 3 bases; nucleotides not matched to a gene: 4.

The count of this clone is one. The V gene is TRBV7-2, the J gene TRBJ1-2; 8 bases align to TRBD1. The CDR3 spans 14 residues. The V gene's germline CDR1 is SGHTA and CDR2 FQGNSA. J lost 4 bases, V lost 5 bases, and 6 bases had no gene match. Here the CDR3 reads CASSTRDRIYGYTF. As DNA, the CDR3 is TGTGCCAGCAGCACCCGGGACAGGATCTATGGCTACACCTTC. The full variable domain, in which reference TRBV7-2 and TRBJ1-2 provide the parts outside the CDR3, is GAGVSQSPSNKVTEKGKDVELRCDPISGHTALYWYRQSLGQGLEFLIYFQGNSAPDKSGLPSDRFSAERTGGSVSTLTIQRTQQEDSAVYLCASSTRDRIYGYTFGSGTRLTVV.

The J gene is TRBJ2-2, the V gene TRBV7-9; the D is unclear. Germline loops: CDR1 SEHNR, CDR2 FQNEAQ (reference sequence). CDR3 length equals 15 residues. Deletions cut 5 bases from V and 0 bases from J, with 10 bases between. CDR3 in DNA: TGTGCCAGCAGCCAGGCCGGTGCGAACACCGGGGAGCTGTTTTTT. As protein: CASSQAGANTGELFF.

V usage is TRBV5-6 and J usage is TRBJ1-4; 10 bases are shared with TRBD1. The ends lost 0 bases at V and 8 bases at J; junction bases unmatched: 4. CDR1 and CDR2 (germline): SGHDT, YYEEEE. The CDR3 has 15 residues. The CDR3 here is CASSLARDRGEKLFF. The CDR3 DNA follows: TGTGCCAGCAGCTTGGCGCGGGACAGGGGCGAAAAACTGTTTTTT. Full variable domain (rest looked up from reference TRBV5-6 and TRBJ1-4): DAGVTQSPTHLIKTRGQQVTLRCSPKSGHDTVSWYQQALGQGPQFIFQYYEEEERQRGNFPDRFSGHQFPNYSSELNVNALLLGDSALYLCASSLARDRGEKLFFGSGTQLSVL.

The chain has TRBV11-2 and TRBJ2-1; TRBD1 aligns across 7 bases. This CDR3 region has 15 residues. Trimming at V came to 2 bases and at J to 2 bases, leaving 3 bases not matched to a gene. The germline V gene encodes CDR1 SGHAT and CDR2 FQNNGV. For the CDR3, the DNA is TGTGCCAGCAGCTTAAGAACAGGGGCCTACAATGAGCAGTTCTTC. It encodes CASSLRTGAYNEQFF.

The rearrangement links TRBV11-1 to TRBJ2-1, with D possibly TRBD2 on 6 matching bases. The CDR3 spans 14 residues. Germline CDR1 reads SGHAT; CDR2 reads FQDESV (reference sequence). V was pared by 3 bases and J by 4 bases, with 10 bases between. The CDR3 region is CASSLAGGYNEQFF. The CDR3 DNA reads TGTGCCAGCAGCTTGGCTGGGGGGTACAATGAGCAGTTCTTC.

This clone was seen just once. The J gene is TRBJ2-5, the V gene TRBV30; a weak D match, TRBD2 (6 bases). CDR1 is GTSNPN, CDR2 SVGIG, per germline (reference sequence). The CDR3 contains 15 residues. Deletions cut 2 bases from V and 4 bases from J, with 17 bases between. The CDR3: CAWSRGALTLETQYF. CDR3 sequence (DNA): TGTGCCTGGAGTCGCGGGGCGTTAACCCTAGAGACCCAGTACTTC.

As for this clone: At one boundary the junction diverges from the germline segment, which might be a read error. The chain uses TRBV7-7 and TRBJ2-5; tentative D call: TRBD1 (5 bases). From germline, CDR1 is SSHAT and CDR2 FNYEAQ (reference sequence). This CDR3 has 13 amino acids. CDR3 in amino acids: CASSPTEQETQYF. The CDR3, as DNA: TGTGCTAGCAGCCCGACAGAACAAGAGACCCAGTACTTC.

The chain uses TRBV5-4 and TRBJ2-7; possibly TRBD2 for D (6 bases). V gave up 5 bases and J gave up 0 bases, with 12 bases separating them. CDR3 length equals 14 residues. In germline, CDR1 is SGHNT, CDR2 YYREEE (reference sequence). The CDR3 spells CASRSQGGSYEQYF. DNA for the CDR3: TGTGCCAGCAGATCCCAGGGAGGCTCCTACGAGCAGTACTTC.

Comments on this clone: Relative to the germline gene, one junction end is altered; a read error may explain this. V is TRBV4-1 and J is TRBJ1-6, with a weak D call TRBD1 (6 bases). The germline V gene encodes CDR1 MGHRA and CDR2 YSYEKL. The CDR3 runs to 16 residues. The CDR3 loop is CASSQELAGANSPLHF. CDR3 sequence (DNA): TGCGCCAGCAGCCAAGAGTTGGCGGGGGCGAATTCCCCCCTCCACTTT.

The chain has TRBV28 and TRBJ2-2; possible D gene TRBD1, 5 bases. CDR3 length: 14 residues. Germline V gene data show CDR1 as MDHEN and CDR2 as SYDVKM. Trimming cost V 9 bases and J 1 base, with 12 bases left between them. For the CDR3, the DNA is TGTGCCAGTCTAGGGGCTCTGAACACCGGGGAGCTGTTTTTT. Translating gives CASLGALNTGELFF. Using reference TRBV28 and TRBJ2-2 for the parts outside the CDR3, the full variable domain is DVKVTQSSRYLVKRTGEKVFLECVQDMDHENMFWYRQDPGLGLRLIYFSYDVKMKEKGDIPEGYSVSREKKERFSLILESASTNQTSMYLCASLGALNTGELFFGEGSRLTVL.

The CDR3 loop reads CASSEDRHTEAFF. The CDR3 DNA follows: TGTGCCAGCTCAGAGGACAGACACACTGAAGCTTTCTTT. The chain is built from TRBV18 and TRBJ1-1, with a weak D call TRBD1 (6 bases). With 5 bases removed from V and 3 bases from J, the gap between germline ends came to 10 bases. The CDR3 covers 13 residues. Per the germline V gene, CDR1 is KGHSH and CDR2 is LQKENI.

This clone appeared once. This chain uses TRBV18 with TRBJ2-5; D might be TRBD1 (7 bases). This CDR3 region has 15 residues. CDR1 KGHSH and CDR2 LQKENI come from the germline V gene. The germline V and J ends were trimmed by 0 bases and 3 bases, with 11 bases remaining between them. CDR3 nucleotide sequence: TGTGCCAGCTCACCACCTCAGGGGGAGGAAGAGACCCAGTACTTC. Amino acid sequence: CASSPPQGEEETQYF.